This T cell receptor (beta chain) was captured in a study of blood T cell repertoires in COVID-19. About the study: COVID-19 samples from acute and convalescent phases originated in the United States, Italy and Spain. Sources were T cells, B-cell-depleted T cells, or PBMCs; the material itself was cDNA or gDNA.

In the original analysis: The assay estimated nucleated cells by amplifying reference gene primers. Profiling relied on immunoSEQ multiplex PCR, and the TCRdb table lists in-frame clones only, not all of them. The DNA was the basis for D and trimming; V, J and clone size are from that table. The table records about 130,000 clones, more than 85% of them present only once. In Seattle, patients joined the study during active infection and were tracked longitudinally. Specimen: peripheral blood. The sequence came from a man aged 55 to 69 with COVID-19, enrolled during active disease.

The CDR3 sequence is CASQGTAPTYEQYF. The CDR3 DNA reads TGTGCCAGTCAGGGAACAGCCCCGACCTACGAGCAGTACTTC. This rearrangement joins TRBV19 to TRBJ2-7, with D perhaps matching TRBD1 (5 bases). The V and J ends lost 8 bases and 2 bases respectively, with 16 bases between them. CDR3 size: 14 residues. From germline, CDR1 is LNHDA and CDR2 SQIVND (reference sequence).